A single sample is the source of the 8 T cell receptor beta chains below, sequenced in a study of T-cell memory formation after mild COVID-19. TCRdb redid the calling of the 5' RACE reads with MiXCR, one entry per CDR3 protein. The data contain about 560,000 distinct CDR3 sequences, approximately 21% of them singletons. The sample taken for sequencing was PBMCs or a T cell subset sorted from them (not recorded which). The receptor set was obtained from an adult woman who had mild COVID-19 (a few samples of this study predate the infection). Cell type and time point are not known.

This clonotype showed up many times. The chain carries TRBV5-1 and TRBJ2-4, with D uncertain. Germline V CDR1 and CDR2: SGHRS, YFSETQ. V was clipped by 0 bases and J by 0 bases, with 7 bases between them. The CDR3 sequence is 15 residues long. The CDR3 DNA reads as TGCGCCAGCAGCTTGGACATCTTAGCCAAAAACATTCAGTACTTC. It translates to CASSLDILAKNIQYF.

V and J are TRBV2 and TRBJ1-6; D gene uncertain. The length of the CDR3 is 15 residues. Germline V gene sequence: CDR1 SNHLY, CDR2 FYNNEI. V was pared by 5 bases and J by 7 bases, with 15 bases between. The CDR3 protein is CASSRLISENSPLHF. The CDR3 DNA is TGTGCCAGCAGTCGGCTCATTTCGGAGAATTCACCCCTCCACTTT.

This clonotype has only a few counts. The V call is TRBV12-3 or TRBV12-4, the J call TRBJ1-2; no clear D gene. V gave up 5 bases and J gave up 7 bases, with 14 bases separating them. The CDR3 has 13 amino acids. CDR3 DNA: TGTGCCAGCAGTCCTCGGTATAGGGCTGGCTACACCTTC. This encodes CASSPRYRAGYTF.

This chain joins TRBV5-1 and TRBJ2-1; D not certain. The germline CDR1 and CDR2 sequences are SGHRS and YFSETQ. V was pared by 0 bases and J by 10 bases, with 8 bases between. This CDR3 comprises 12 residues. The CDR3 loop is CASSLALREQFF. The CDR3 DNA reads TGCGCCAGCAGCTTGGCTCTAAGGGAGCAGTTCTTC.

The chain has TRBV12-5 and TRBJ1-5; D ambiguous. CDR3 length equals 12 residues. Germline V lookup: CDR1 LGHNT, CDR2 FRNRAP. Deletions cut 8 bases from V and 8 bases from J, with 13 bases between. The CDR3 reads CASLMGTEPQHF. The CDR3 DNA reads TGTGCTAGTTTGATGGGAACAGAGCCCCAGCATTTT.

The chain joins TRBV19 to TRBJ2-6, with D tentatively TRBD1 (5 bases). The CDR3 is made up of 15 amino acids. Germline loops: CDR1 LNHDA, CDR2 SQIVND (reference sequence). V lost 7 bases to trimming and J lost 0 bases, with 10 bases between them. This CDR3 reads CASTDRFSGANVLTF. The CDR3 nucleotides are TGTGCCAGTACCGACAGATTCTCTGGGGCCAACGTCCTGACTTTC.

The chain couples TRBV12-3 or TRBV12-4 to TRBJ1-6; maybe TRBD1 (6 bases). V lost 6 bases and J 7 bases, leaving 16 bases between the germline ends. CDR3 length: 15 amino acids. This chain's CDR3 is CASSRTETRNSPLHF. The CDR3 nucleotides are TGTGCCAGCAGCCGGACAGAAACCCGGAATTCACCCCTCCACTTT.

In this sample, this clonotype turned up a few times. The V gene is TRBV9, the J gene TRBJ2-5, with 8 bases fitting TRBD2. The CDR3 loop spans 15 amino acids. J lost 4 bases, V lost 3 bases, and 8 bases had no gene match. Germline CDR1 and CDR2: SGDLS and YYNGEE. CDR3 nucleotides: TGTGCCAGCAGCGGACTAGCGTCCCCCCTAGAGACCCAGTACTTC. This gives the protein CASSGLASPLETQYF.